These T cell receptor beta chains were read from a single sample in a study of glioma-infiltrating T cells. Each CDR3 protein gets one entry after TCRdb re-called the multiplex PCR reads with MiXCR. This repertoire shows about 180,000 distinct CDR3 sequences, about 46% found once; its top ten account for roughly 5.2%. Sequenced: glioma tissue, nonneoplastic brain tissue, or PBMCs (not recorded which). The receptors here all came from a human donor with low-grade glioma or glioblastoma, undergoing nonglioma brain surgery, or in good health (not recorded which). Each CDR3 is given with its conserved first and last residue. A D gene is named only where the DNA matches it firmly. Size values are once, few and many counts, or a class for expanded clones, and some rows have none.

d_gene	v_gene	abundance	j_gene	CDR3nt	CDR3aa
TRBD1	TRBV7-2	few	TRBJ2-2	TGTGCCAGCCGCAGGACAGGGAACGGGGAGCTGTTTTTT	CASRRTGNGELFF
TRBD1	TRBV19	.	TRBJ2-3	TGTGCCAGTAGTGTTCGATCAGGGGGCGGCGCAGATACGCAGTATTTT	CASSVRSGGGADTQYF
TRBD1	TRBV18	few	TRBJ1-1	TGTGCCAGCTCACCAGCGCGACAGGGGGTCATGAACACTGAAGCTTTCTTT	CASSPARQGVMNTEAFF
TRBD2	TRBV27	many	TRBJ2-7	TGTGCCAGCAGTTTGCTAGCGGGAAACTCAGGGGGCGAGCAGTACTTC	CASSLLAGNSGGEQYF
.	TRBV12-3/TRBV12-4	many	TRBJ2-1	TGTGCCAGCAGTTCTGCGGGGATCGGAAATGAGCAGTTCTTC	CASSSAGIGNEQFF
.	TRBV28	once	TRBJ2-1	TGTGCCAGCAGCCCCCCTAGGGTACCCTACAATGAGCAGTTCTTC	CASSPPRVPYNEQFF
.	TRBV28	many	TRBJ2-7	TGTGCCAGCAGGCTTAGCTCCTACGAGCAGTACTTC	CASRLSSYEQYF
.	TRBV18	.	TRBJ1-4	TGTGCCAGCAAAGGGACAAGAGGTGAAAAACTGTTTTTT	CASKGTRGEKLFF
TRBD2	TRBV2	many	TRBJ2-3	TGTGCCAGCAGTCGAACTAGCGGGAGCGGCACAGATACGCAGTATTTT	CASSRTSGSGTDTQYF
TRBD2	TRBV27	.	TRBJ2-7	TGTGCCAGCACGACTAGCGGGACCTACGAGCAGTACTTC	CASTTSGTYEQYF